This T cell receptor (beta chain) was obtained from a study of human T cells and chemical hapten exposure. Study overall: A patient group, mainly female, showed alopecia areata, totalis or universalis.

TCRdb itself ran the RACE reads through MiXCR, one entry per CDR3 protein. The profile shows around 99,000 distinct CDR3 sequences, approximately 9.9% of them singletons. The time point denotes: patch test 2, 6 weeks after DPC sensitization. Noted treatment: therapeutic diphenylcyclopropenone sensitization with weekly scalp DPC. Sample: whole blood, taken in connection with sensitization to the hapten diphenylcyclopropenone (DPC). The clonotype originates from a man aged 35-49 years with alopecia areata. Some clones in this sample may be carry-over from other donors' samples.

The CDR3 loop is CASSLSPADSYNEQFF. The CDR3, as DNA: TGTGCCAGCAGCTTATCGCCAGCGGACTCCTACAATGAGCAGTTCTTC. V usage is TRBV7-3 and J usage is TRBJ2-1; maybe TRBD2 (5 bases). Trimming pared 2 bases from V and 0 bases from J, leaving 11 bases between. Germline CDR1 SGHTA, CDR2 FQGTGA. This CDR3 has 16 amino acids.